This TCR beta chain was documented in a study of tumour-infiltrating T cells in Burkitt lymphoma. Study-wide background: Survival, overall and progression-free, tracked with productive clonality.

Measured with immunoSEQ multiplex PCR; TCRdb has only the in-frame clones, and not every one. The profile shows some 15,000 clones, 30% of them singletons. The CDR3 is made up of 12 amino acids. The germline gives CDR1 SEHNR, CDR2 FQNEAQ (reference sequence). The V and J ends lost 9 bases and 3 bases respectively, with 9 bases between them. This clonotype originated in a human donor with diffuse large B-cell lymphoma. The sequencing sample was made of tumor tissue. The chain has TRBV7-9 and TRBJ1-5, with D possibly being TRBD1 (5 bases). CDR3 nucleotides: TGTGCCAGTAGGGGAGACAATCAGCCCCAGCATTTT. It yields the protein CASRGDNQPQHF.